Presented here are 4 T cell receptor beta chains from one specimen sequenced in a study of blood T cell repertoires in COVID-19. Method: immunoSEQ multiplex PCR; TCRdb's copy keeps in-frame clones and lacks some. The repertoire holds around 130,000 clones, with around 85% as singletons. Sequenced: peripheral blood. Every receptor here comes from a woman at least 80 years old with acute or convalescent COVID-19.

This clone has only a few counts. The chain combines TRBV19 with TRBJ1-3, with D possibly being TRBD1 (6 bases). Germline V lookup: CDR1 LNHDA, CDR2 SQIVND (reference sequence). The ends were cut back, 5 bases at V and 0 bases at J, with 8 bases in the middle. The CDR3 is 14 amino acids. Here the CDR3 reads CASSEQGSGNTIYF. The CDR3, as DNA: TGTGCCAGTAGTGAACAGGGCTCTGGAAACACCATATATTTT.

This chain links TRBV19 with TRBJ2-3; 12 nucleotides line up with TRBD2. The trim removed 5 bases at V and 5 bases at J, leaving 20 bases unmatched. CDR3 length: 20 amino acids. The germline V gene has CDR1 LNHDA and CDR2 SQIVND (reference sequence). The CDR3 region has the DNA TGTGCCAGTAGTTCCCTTTCTCCTACTAGCGGGAGGCCCCGAAGAGATACGCAGTATTTT. Encoded protein: CASSSLSPTSGRPRRDTQYF.

The chain employs TRBV19 and TRBJ2-2; 14 bases agree with TRBD2. This CDR3 is 18 amino acids long. V shed 6 bases, J shed 2 bases, and the junction held 8 bases outside the gene matches. Germline assignment: CDR1 LNHDA and CDR2 SQIVND (reference sequence). For the CDR3, the DNA is TGTGCCAGTAGGAAGGTCGGACTAGCGGGGGGAAACACCGGGGAGCTGTTTTTT. This sequence encodes CASRKVGLAGGNTGELFF.

The genes are TRBV19 and TRBJ2-1, with 11 bases lining up with TRBD2. Trimming removed 10 bases from V and 4 bases from J; junction bases left unmatched: 3. Germline V lookup: CDR1 LNHDA, CDR2 SQIVND (reference sequence). CDR3 length equals 13 residues. The CDR3 DNA follows: TGTGCCACACTAGCGGGGGAGTACAATGAGCAGTTCTTC. Protein product: CATLAGEYNEQFF.